Listed here is a single TCR beta chain. It lacks a known antigen. No much larger clonotype is one base removed from it; base qualities were not supplied. These data come from a study of shared clonotypes between healthy human individuals (dated by TCRdb to 2018 to 2021). Study-level background: The cohort comprised a couple of women and three men aged 18 to 49 years. For each donor, three plates each were used for CD4 naive and CD4 memory, two plates were used for CD8 naive, and one plate was used for CD8 memory. To estimate repertoire size and how much clonotype sharing occurs between individuals, the study deeply sequenced the blood TCR repertoires of about 5 healthy adults. Libraries were prepared and TCR repertoires were sequenced by different laboratories using diverse techniques, in order to increase sequencing depth and limit assay-specific biases. Per donor, leukapheresis produced somewhere between about 0.85 and 9.5 billion PBMCs. The study at large found these results: Pairwise subsampling led to the expectation that sequencing depth would affect the degree of clonotype sharing among donors. Naive subsets generally had larger estimated clonotype richness than memory subsets. Incomplete sequencing was indicated by rarefaction of sorted-subset datasets, despite the large sequencing depth. Approximately 5% of naive CD4, 3.5% of naive CD8, 2.3% of memory CD4, and 0.4% of memory CD8 clonotypes were shared across several donors. Sampling was restricted to blood, and TCR repertoires in tissues likely differ from the TCR repertoires found in blood. Compared with non-shared clonotypes, clonotypes shared by all four sorted-subset donors had higher generation probabilities. The genetic and exposure-history diversity represented was limited by the small number of donors.

Using the deep immunoSEQ assay, TCR CDR3 regions were amplified from genomic DNA by multiplex PCR. Extracted genomic DNA from each cell subset was spread evenly across all wells of several immunoSEQ 96-well plates, with each plate serving as a replicate. For sorted subsets, each replicate PCR was loaded with roughly 0.2 ug genomic DNA, equivalent to 30,000 to 35,000 T cell genomes. Purified libraries were measured with a Qubit 3.0 fluorometer, size-checked on a Bioanalyzer 2100, and measured again with the KAPA Library Quantification kit. A separate single-read 150-cycle Illumina NextSeq 550 flow cell was used to sequence each immunoSEQ 96-well plate. In the source study's methods: Because the immunoSEQ output included only junctional sequences and no quality scores, the filtering could not be the same as the filtering used for full-length reads. To assign V/J genes and CDR3, sequences were annotated against IMGT germline references using PyIR, a Python wrapper for IgBLAST v1.9. Any read was removed if the V/J assignment was weak (E-value above 1e-6), the CDR3 was missing, or the read contained stop codons, out-of-frame junctions, or ambiguous translated residues. V3J clonotypes were defined as sequences sharing the same inferred V gene, J gene, and CDR3 amino acid sequence. Percentage overlap between repertoires was computed as shared unique clonotypes divided by the size of the smaller repertoire. Three approaches were used to assess repertoire richness: RTK rarefaction, the Chao1 estimator, and Recon v2.1 estimates of unobserved clonotypes. Generation probabilities were computed with OLGA for all TCRbeta clonotypes obtained by the gDNA method from four donors. TCRdb obtained this table from immuneACCESS and retained in-frame rearrangements with V and J assigned. These tables miss some clones; where compared with another copy, unresolved V genes account for less than half of the shortfall, and the remainder is unexplained. V and J calls and clone size are given by that table; D and trimming were obtained from the DNA. The sample yields about 2.4 million clones; approximately 90% were counted once. Together, the top ten hold 0.11% to 0.15% of the sample.

The germline ends are 12 bases apart after V is trimmed by 2 bases and J by 2 bases. CDR1 and CDR2 were assigned from the germline V gene (reference sequence) as SGHKS and YYEKEE. CDR3 length: 15 amino acids, cysteine to phenylalanine. Only the CDR3 region is kept as DNA, spanning 45 bases read in frame from base 1. Healthy HIV-negative adults with no recently reported acute infections or vaccinations were included as donors. All donors were Caucasian adults living in Nashville, Tennessee, USA. CD4+ T cells were enriched by magnetic negative selection; naive cells were then positively selected on CD45RA, and the negative fraction formed the memory subset. Blood was collected by leukapheresis, and PBMCs were isolated by Ficoll-Histopaque density gradient centrifugation and then cryopreserved in liquid nitrogen vapor phase. Purity and quantity of every magnetically sorted T cell population were checked by analytical flow cytometry. Genomic DNA was isolated from every sorted fraction and measured by UV absorbance on a Nanodrop 2000c.

The sequenced sample was naive CD4+ T cells sorted from blood. The cell subset or site tag for this specimen amounts to: CD45RA+ positively selected. Recombination connected TRBV5-5 to TRBJ2-3; the D gene cannot be resolved beyond TRBD1 or TRBD2, each matching 6 bases. The sequence was obtained from a man younger than 35 in good health. The encoded CDR3 is CASSLRGVPTDTQYF. At the DNA level, the sequence is TGTGCCAGCAGCTTAAGGGGGGTACCCACAGATACGCAGTATTTT.